This T cell receptor (beta chain) was profiled in a study of blood T cell repertoires in COVID-19. CDR1 is SEHNR, CDR2 FQNEAQ, per germline (reference sequence). Between the trimmed V and J ends, which lost 5 bases and 7 bases, there was a span of 9 bases. CDR3 size: 12 residues. This clone has just one count. TCRdb keeps only in-frame clones here, not all; method: immunoSEQ multiplex PCR. Of roughly 290,000 clones in the sample, around 85% are singletons; the top ten hold roughly 4%. Sample: PBMCs or T cells enriched from blood (not recorded which). This receptor was obtained from a woman under 40 who had recovered from COVID-19. This chain connects TRBV7-9 to TRBJ1-5; D is unclear. In DNA form, the CDR3 reads TGTGCCAGCAGCGTGGGGAGGCAGCCCCAGCATTTT. This codes for CASSVGRQPQHF.